A selection of T cell receptor beta chains follows, all from one sample in a study of blood T cell repertoires in COVID-19. TCRdb keeps only in-frame clones here, not all; method: immunoSEQ multiplex PCR. The table includes 95,000 to 120,000 clones, more than 70% detected once. The specimen sequenced was peripheral blood. All receptors come from a woman in her 70s who had recovered from COVID-19. The CDR3 runs from the conserved cysteine through the conserved F or W. A D gene is named only where the DNA matches it firmly. Clone size is given for some rows only: seen once, a few or many times, or a class if the clone is expanded.

j_call | v_call | clone_size | d_call | cdr3_nt | cdr3_aa
TRBJ2-3 | TRBV19 | - | TRBD2 | TGTGCCAGTAGTATCCTAGCGGGGGGCTCCAGCACAGATACGCAGTATTTT | CASSILAGGSSTDTQYF
TRBJ2-3 | TRBV7-2 | once | - | TGTGCCAGCAGCTCTGTTCGGGATACGCAGTATTTT | CASSSVRDTQYF
TRBJ2-2 | TRBV7-3 | - | TRBD2 | TGTGCCAGCAGCTTAATAAACCCGGGACTAGCGGGAGGGGAGCTGTTTTTT | CASSLINPGLAGGELFF
TRBJ1-2 | TRBV3-1/TRBV3-2 | - | - | TGTGCCAGCAGCCAAAGATCGGGGTCCTATGGCTACACCTTC | CASSQRSGSYGYTF
TRBJ2-1 | TRBV19 | once | - | TGTGCCAGTAGTATTGGCCTTTACAATGAGCAGTTCTTC | CASSIGLYNEQFF
TRBJ2-7 | TRBV5-6 | once | - | TGTGCCAGCAGCTCGCTTTCGGTTCGCTTACTTTACGAGCAGTACTTC | CASSSLSVRLLYEQYF
TRBJ2-3 | TRBV12-5 | few | TRBD2 | TGTGCTAGTGGTTTGGCGCGGGGGGCAGGGAGTCCAGATACGCAGTATTTT | CASGLARGAGSPDTQYF
TRBJ2-2 | TRBV5-1 | - | - | TGCGCCAGCAGCCCGGCCGAACTAATCACCGGGGAGCTGTTTTTT | CASSPAELITGELFF
TRBJ1-2 | TRBV2 | - | - | TGTGCCAGCAGTGAGGACAGATACTCTAACTATGGCTACACCTTC | CASSEDRYSNYGYTF
TRBJ1-1 | TRBV19 | once | - | TGTGCCAGTAGTTATGACGACACTGAGAACACTGAAGCTTTCTTT | CASSYDDTENTEAFF
TRBJ2-5 | TRBV5-1 | - | TRBD1 | TGCGCCAGCAGCCCAAGGACAGGGGTAGGACAAGAGACCCAGTACTTC | CASSPRTGVGQETQYF
TRBJ2-1 | TRBV5-1 | - | - | TGCGCCAGCAGCTTGGGGGACTCCGTGAAGGAGCAGTTCTTC | CASSLGDSVKEQFF
TRBJ2-5 | TRBV4-3 | - | TRBD1 | TGCGCCAGCAGCCAAGGCCCAGGGGGCGGACAAGAGACCCAGTACTTC | CASSQGPGGGQETQYF
TRBJ2-2 | TRBV6-2/TRBV6-3 | - | TRBD2 | TGTGCCAGCAGCTCCGGGACTAGCGACACCGGGGAGCTGTTTTTT | CASSSGTSDTGELFF
TRBJ2-7 | TRBV7-8 | - | TRBD1 | TGTGCCAGCAGCTTACAAGGCAGGGGGCCCGGGGGCGAGCAGTACTTC | CASSLQGRGPGGEQYF
TRBJ2-7 | TRBV18 | - | - | TGTGCCAGCTCCCCGGGTGGGGAGAACTCCTACGAGCAGTACTTC | CASSPGGENSYEQYF
TRBJ1-1 | TRBV6-5 | - | TRBD1 | TGTGCCAGCGCGAGGGACAGGTCGCTTTTCGAAGCTTTCTTT | CASARDRSLFEAFF
TRBJ1-2 | TRBV10-3 | - | - | TGTGCCATCAGTGATACGCCCGGGGGGGATGGCTACACCTTC | CAISDTPGGDGYTF
TRBJ2-7 | TRBV10-3 | - | TRBD2 | TGTGCCATCAGTGAGAGAGGGACTAGCGACTACGAGCAGTACTTC | CAISERGTSDYEQYF
TRBJ1-1 | TRBV10-3 | - | - | TGTGCCATCGGGGCAGGGGACACTGAAGCTTTCTTT | CAIGAGDTEAFF
TRBJ2-7 | TRBV6-6 | - | TRBD1 | TGTGCCAGCAGTTACGGGACAGGGGCGGTCTACGAGCAGTACTTC | CASSYGTGAVYEQYF
TRBJ1-5 | TRBV18 | - | - | TGTGCCAGCTCTCTCGACAGGCGTAATCAGCCCCAGCATTTT | CASSLDRRNQPQHF
TRBJ2-3 | TRBV5-5 | - | TRBD2 | TGTGCCAGCAGCTTCCTTAGCGGGCGTAACACAGATACGCAGTATTTT | CASSFLSGRNTDTQYF
TRBJ2-7 | TRBV16 | once | - | TGTGCCAGCAGCCAATCGGCCTACGGGGGGCTGTACTTC | CASSQSAYGGLYF
TRBJ2-1 | TRBV7-3 | - | TRBD2 | TGTGCCAGCAGCTTAACAGCGGGAGGGGATCGGGAGCAGTTCTTC | CASSLTAGGDREQFF
TRBJ2-1 | TRBV7-3 | - | TRBD2 | TGTGCCAGCAGCTTACGGGGACTAGTCGGTGAGCAGTTCTTC | CASSLRGLVGEQFF
TRBJ1-4 | TRBV4-3 | - | - | TGCGCCAGCAGCCAAGATTTCGGGGGGAAAGATGAAAAACTGTTTTTT | CASSQDFGGKDEKLFF
TRBJ1-5 | TRBV5-3 | - | - | TGTGCCAGAAGCTTAAGAGGACAGAAAAACAATCAGCCCCAGCATTTT | CARSLRGQKNNQPQHF
TRBJ2-7 | TRBV9 | few | TRBD1 | TGTGCCAGCAGCGCACAGGGGGCTTACCCCTACGAGCAGTACTTC | CASSAQGAYPYEQYF
TRBJ2-7 | TRBV11-2 | few | TRBD2 | TGTGCCAGCAGTCATCCCCGAGGACTAGCGGAACGCCTCGCCTACGAGCAGTACTTC | CASSHPRGLAERLAYEQYF
TRBJ1-2 | TRBV5-6 | - | - | TGTGCCAGCAGCCCCTGGGCGGGCAGGGGATTAGTTAACTATGGCTACACCTTC | CASSPWAGRGLVNYGYTF
TRBJ1-1 | TRBV3-1/TRBV3-2 | - | TRBD1 | TGTGCCAGCAGCCAACAAGGGGGCCCGACTGAAGCTTTCTTT | CASSQQGGPTEAFF
TRBJ2-3 | TRBV2 | - | - | TGTGCCAGCAGTGAAGGGAGTAGCGGCACAGATACGCAGTATTTT | CASSEGSSGTDTQYF
TRBJ2-5 | TRBV5-4 | - | - | TGTGCCAGCAGCTTGGGGCACGAGACCCAGTACTTC | CASSLGHETQYF
TRBJ2-7 | TRBV7-2 | - | TRBD1 | TGTGCCAGCAGCTTAAGGCATCCCCGGGACAGTTGGGGCTCCTACGAGCAGTACTTC | CASSLRHPRDSWGSYEQYF
TRBJ2-1 | TRBV7-3 | - | - | TGTGCCAGCAGCTTAAGGCTAGCGAGCTCCTACAATGAGCAGTTCTTC | CASSLRLASSYNEQFF
TRBJ1-1 | TRBV7-2 | - | - | TGTGCCAGCAGCTTTCAGCGACCCTACACTGAAGCTTTCTTT | CASSFQRPYTEAFF
TRBJ2-5 | TRBV14 | - | - | TGTGCCAGCAGCCAAGGAAACAGGGTGGGGACCCAGTACTTC | CASSQGNRVGTQYF
TRBJ2-4 | TRBV5-1 | - | - | TGCGCCAGCAGCTTGGATATAGCCAAAAACATTCAGTACTTC | CASSLDIAKNIQYF
TRBJ2-3 | TRBV19 | - | TRBD2 | TGTGCCAGTAGTACAGCCTCACTAGCGGGAGGCCTCCGCAGACTTTATTTT | CASSTASLAGGLRRLYF
TRBJ2-5 | TRBV28 | - | - | TGTGCCAGCAGTGACCGCGGAGTGGGCCAAGAGACCCAGTACTTC | CASSDRGVGQETQYF
TRBJ1-1 | TRBV27 | once | - | TGTGCCAGCACCCGTTATGGGACACTCGTCACTGAAGCTTTCTTT | CASTRYGTLVTEAFF
TRBJ1-1 | TRBV5-1 | - | - | TGCGCCAGCGCAGCCGGGGATGTTTCTGAAGCTTTCTTT | CASAAGDVSEAFF
TRBJ2-2 | TRBV7-9 | once | TRBD2 | TGTGCCAGCAGCTTACCCGGGGGGGCCGGGGAGCTGTTTTTT | CASSLPGGAGELFF
TRBJ1-1 | TRBV7-8 | - | TRBD1 | TGTGCCAGCAGCTTAGAATTAGACAGGGCGAACACTGAAGCTTTCTTT | CASSLELDRANTEAFF
TRBJ2-3 | TRBV7-3 | - | TRBD1 | TGTGCCAGCAGCACAGGGGTGGGGGACACAGATACGCAGTATTTT | CASSTGVGDTDTQYF
TRBJ1-2 | TRBV28 | - | TRBD1 | TGTGCCAGCAGTTCAGGGGGCCAGCTTAACTATGGCTACACCTTC | CASSSGGQLNYGYTF
TRBJ1-2 | TRBV12-5 | - | TRBD1 | TGTGCTAGTGGTTTAGGAGGGGGCATTGGCTACACCTTC | CASGLGGGIGYTF
TRBJ2-3 | TRBV7-3 | - | TRBD2 | TGTGCCAGCAGCTTATATGCTAGCGGGGGTGATACGCAGTATTTT | CASSLYASGGDTQYF
TRBJ1-4 | TRBV18 | few | - | TGTGCCAGCTCACCAGGGGCGTCGGAAAAACTGTTTTTT | CASSPGASEKLFF
TRBJ1-5 | TRBV6-6 | few | TRBD1 | TGTGCCAGCAACCTACAGGGGGGAGGCAATCAGCCCCAGCATTTT | CASNLQGGGNQPQHF
TRBJ2-2 | TRBV4-3 | - | - | TGCGCCAGCAGCCAAGAAGGGACAAAAGACGGGGAGCTGTTTTTT | CASSQEGTKDGELFF
TRBJ1-5 | TRBV6-5 | - | - | TGTGCCAGCAGTTACTCGGACAGAGGGCATCAGCCCCAGCATTTT | CASSYSDRGHQPQHF
TRBJ2-2 | TRBV7-3 | few | TRBD2 | TGTGCCAGCAGCTTACCGACTAGCGGGGGAGCCGGGGAGCTGTTTTTT | CASSLPTSGGAGELFF
TRBJ2-7 | TRBV7-3 | - | TRBD1 | TGTGCCAGCAGCCCGGGACAGGGGCTCTACCAGCAGTACTTC | CASSPGQGLYQQYF
TRBJ2-2 | TRBV29-1 | - | TRBD2 | TGCAGCGGTCGGGAGGGGGGCACCGGGGAGCTGTTTTTT | CSGREGGTGELFF
TRBJ1-2 | TRBV24-1 | - | TRBD1 | TGTGCCACCAGCGCGACAGGGGAGGATGGCTACACCTTC | CATSATGEDGYTF
TRBJ1-1 | TRBV4-3 | once | - | TGCGCCAGCAGCAAACAGGTGAACACTGAAGCTTTCTTT | CASSKQVNTEAFF
TRBJ2-2 | TRBV6-5 | - | - | TGTGCCAGCAGTCCCCACAGGGAAGGCACCGGGGAGCTGTTTTTT | CASSPHREGTGELFF